This TCR beta chain emerged from a study of shared clonotypes between healthy human individuals. Unmatched junction bases numbered 2, after V lost 4 bases and J lost 4 bases. The CDR3 is 14 residues long. Looked up from germline, CDR1 is MDHEN and CDR2 is SYDVKM. The study's findings and limits: Richness estimates generally favored naive over memory subsets.

About this clone: No antigen is known for it.

Produced via immunoSEQ multiplex PCR; TCRdb's table is partial and in-frame only. The sample consists of about 820,000 clones, 80% to 95% of them appearing once. Naive CD8 isolation took CD45RO-negative cells positively selected for CCR7 and excluded terminally differentiated effector memory CD45RA+ cells. The specimen sequenced was naive CD8+ T cells sorted from blood. The TCR was taken from a man younger than 45 in good health. V gene TRBV28 combines with J gene TRBJ2-4; 9 bases are shared with TRBD1. The CDR3 DNA reads TGTGCCAGCAGTTGGGGGACAGGGAAAAACATTCAGTACTTC. This translates into CASSWGTGKNIQYF. The full variable domain, completed using reference TRBV28 and TRBJ2-4, is DVKVTQSSRYLVKRTGEKVFLECVQDMDHENMFWYRQDPGLGLRLIYFSYDVKMKEKGDIPEGYSVSREKKERFSLILESASTNQTSMYLCASSWGTGKNIQYFGAGTRLSVL.